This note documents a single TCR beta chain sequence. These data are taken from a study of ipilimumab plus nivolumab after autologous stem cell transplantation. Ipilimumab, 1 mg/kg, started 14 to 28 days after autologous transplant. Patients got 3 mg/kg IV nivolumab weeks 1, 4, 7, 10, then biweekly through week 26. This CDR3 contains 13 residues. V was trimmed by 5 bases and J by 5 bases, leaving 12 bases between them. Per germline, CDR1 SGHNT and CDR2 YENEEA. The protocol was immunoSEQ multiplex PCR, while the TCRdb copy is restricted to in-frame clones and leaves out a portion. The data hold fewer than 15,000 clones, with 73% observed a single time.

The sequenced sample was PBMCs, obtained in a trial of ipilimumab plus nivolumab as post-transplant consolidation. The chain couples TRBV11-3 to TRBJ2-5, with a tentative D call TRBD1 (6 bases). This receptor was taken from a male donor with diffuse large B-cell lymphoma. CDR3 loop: CASSGQGFETQYF. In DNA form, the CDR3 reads TGTGCCAGCAGCGGTCAGGGGTTCGAGACCCAGTACTTC.